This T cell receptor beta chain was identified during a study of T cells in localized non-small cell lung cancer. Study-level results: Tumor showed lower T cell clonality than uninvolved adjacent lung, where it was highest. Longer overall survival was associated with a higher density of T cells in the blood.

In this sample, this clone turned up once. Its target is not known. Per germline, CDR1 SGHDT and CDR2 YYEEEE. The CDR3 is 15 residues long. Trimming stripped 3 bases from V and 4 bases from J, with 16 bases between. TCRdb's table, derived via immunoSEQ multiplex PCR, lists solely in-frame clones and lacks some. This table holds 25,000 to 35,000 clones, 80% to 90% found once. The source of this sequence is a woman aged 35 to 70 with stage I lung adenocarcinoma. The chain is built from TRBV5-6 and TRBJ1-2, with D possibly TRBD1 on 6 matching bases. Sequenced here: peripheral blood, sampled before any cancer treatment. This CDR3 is CASSSVMTGSYGYTF. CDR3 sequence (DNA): TGTGCCAGCAGCTCCGTAATGACAGGAAGCTATGGCTACACCTTC.